The present TCR beta chain was sequenced within a study of T cell changes during pregnancy in multiple sclerosis (dated by TCRdb to about 2019). With respect to the entire study: Changes in the T cell repertoire over the course of pregnancy were examined in this study in women with multiple sclerosis.

The receptor library was made with the immunoSEQ multiplex PCR assay. Sourced from immuneACCESS, this table was stored by TCRdb with only in-frame sequences that have V and J called. A share of the clones is absent; for the studies checked, an unresolved V gene accounts for under half, and the remainder has no known explanation. The sample table lists roughly 79,000 clones, just over 90% of them with a count of one. The ten largest clones take up about 0.72% of the sample. Regarding this clone: This receptor's antigen is unknown. No per-base quality is available; no much larger clone lies one base away.

Sample: peripheral blood, taken in the second trimester of pregnancy. This sequence was found in a female donor in good health, enrolled as a control in a pregnancy study.

The DNA sequence is given as TGTGCCAGCGCTGCGGGGCTCAGGGCTGCCTACAATGAGCAGTTCTTC. Its translation is CASAAGLRAAYNEQFF. This sequence uses TRBV11-3 and TRBJ2-1; the D gene is perhaps TRBD2, from 6 matching bases. V was cut back by 8 bases and J by 2 bases, leaving a gap of 19 bases between them. In the germline V gene, CDR1 corresponds to SGHNT and CDR2 to YENEEA. Its CDR3 holds 16 amino acids, cysteine through phenylalanine. Just CDR3 DNA is preserved here, 48 bases in frame from base 1.